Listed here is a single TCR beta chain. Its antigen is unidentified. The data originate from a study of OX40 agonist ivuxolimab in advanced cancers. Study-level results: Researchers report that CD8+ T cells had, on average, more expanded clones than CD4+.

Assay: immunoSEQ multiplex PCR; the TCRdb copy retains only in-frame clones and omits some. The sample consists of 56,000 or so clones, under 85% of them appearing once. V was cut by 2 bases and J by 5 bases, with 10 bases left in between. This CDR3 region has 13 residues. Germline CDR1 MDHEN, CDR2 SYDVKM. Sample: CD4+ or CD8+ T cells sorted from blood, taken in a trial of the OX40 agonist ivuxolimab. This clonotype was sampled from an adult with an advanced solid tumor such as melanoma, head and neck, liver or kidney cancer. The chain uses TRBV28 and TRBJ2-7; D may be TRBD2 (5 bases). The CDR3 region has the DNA TGTGCCAGCAGTTTAGCGGGTCCCGACGAGCAGTACTTC. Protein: CASSLAGPDEQYF. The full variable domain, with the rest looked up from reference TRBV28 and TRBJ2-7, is DVKVTQSSRYLVKRTGEKVFLECVQDMDHENMFWYRQDPGLGLRLIYFSYDVKMKEKGDIPEGYSVSREKKERFSLILESASTNQTSMYLCASSLAGPDEQYFGPGTRLTVT.